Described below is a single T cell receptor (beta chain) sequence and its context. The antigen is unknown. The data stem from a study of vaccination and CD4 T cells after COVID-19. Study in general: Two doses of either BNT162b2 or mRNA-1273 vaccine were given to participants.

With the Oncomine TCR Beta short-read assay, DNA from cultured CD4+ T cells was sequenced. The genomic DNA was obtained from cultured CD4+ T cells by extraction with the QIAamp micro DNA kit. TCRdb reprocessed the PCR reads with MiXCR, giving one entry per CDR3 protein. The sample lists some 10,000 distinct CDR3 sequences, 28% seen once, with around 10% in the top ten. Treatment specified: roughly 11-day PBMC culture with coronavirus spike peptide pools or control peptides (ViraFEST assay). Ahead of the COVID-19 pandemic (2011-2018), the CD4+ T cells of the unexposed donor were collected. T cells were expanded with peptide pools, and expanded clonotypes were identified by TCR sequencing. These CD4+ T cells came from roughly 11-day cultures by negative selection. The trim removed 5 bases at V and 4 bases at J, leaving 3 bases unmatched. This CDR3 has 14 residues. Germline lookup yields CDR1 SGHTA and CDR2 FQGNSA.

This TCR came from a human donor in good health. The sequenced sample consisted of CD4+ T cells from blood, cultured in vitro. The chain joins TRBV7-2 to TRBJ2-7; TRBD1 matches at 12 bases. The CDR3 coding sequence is TGTGCCAGCAGCACGGGACAGGGGGCGTACGAGCAGTACTTC. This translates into CASSTGQGAYEQYF.